These 30 T cell receptor beta chains were all obtained from the same sample, sequenced in a study of blood T cell repertoires in COVID-19. Assay used: immunoSEQ multiplex PCR; TCRdb lists only in-frame clones, some missing. The table lists about 150,000 clones, roughly 87% of them singletons. Source material: PBMCs or T cells enriched from blood (not recorded which). The receptors were sampled from a middle-aged woman who had been exposed to COVID-19.

On this clone itself: Sequence at one end of the junction differs from germline and may be a read error. The rearrangement links TRBV7-2 to TRBJ1-2; D is possibly TRBD1 (6 bases). The germline gives CDR1 SGHTA, CDR2 FQGNSA. CDR3 length equals 13 residues. CDR3 region: CASSLAQGWGYTF. CDR3 sequence (DNA): TGTGCCAGCAGCCTAGCACAGGGTTGGGGCTACACCTTC.

The rearrangement uses TRBV10-2 and TRBJ1-1; D is perhaps TRBD1 (5 bases). Germline assignment: CDR1 WSHSY and CDR2 SAAADI. The CDR3 is 12 amino acids. V was cut by 2 bases and J by 7 bases, with 8 bases left in between. CDR3 sequence: CASSEQGFEAFF. The DNA of the CDR3 is TGCGCCAGCAGTGAGCAGGGTTTTGAAGCTTTCTTT.

The chain combines TRBV28 with TRBJ1-1, with D possibly TRBD1 on 6 matching bases. The CDR3 consists of 12 residues. Trimming cost V 8 bases and J 12 bases, with 19 bases left between them. Per germline, CDR1 MDHEN and CDR2 SYDVKM. CDR3 amino acids: CASPDSAGLTFF. CDR3 DNA sequence: TGTGCCAGCCCGGACAGCGCCGGTCTAACTTTCTTT.

This chain links TRBV12-1 with TRBJ1-1. TRBV12-1 counts as a pseudogene. The CDR3 is 16 amino acids. The CDR3 sequence is CASSQLGAFWNTEAFF. The DNA for the CDR3 is TGTGCCAGCAGTCAGTTGGGAGCTTTTTGGAACACTGAAGCTTTCTTT.

The chain combines TRBV28 with TRBJ2-1, with D possibly matching TRBD2 (5 bases). CDR1 and CDR2 from the germline V gene are MDHEN and SYDVKM. CDR3 length equals 16 residues. V lost 4 bases and J lost 0, with 13 bases in between. CDR3 residues: CASSSRGLRSYNEQFF. CDR3 coding DNA: TGTGCCAGCAGTTCACGAGGACTGCGCTCCTACAATGAGCAGTTCTTC.

This clone was counted only a few times. The chain links TRBV27 to TRBJ2-3, with 14 nucleotides matching TRBD2. This CDR3 spans 21 amino acids. Germline V gene sequence: CDR1 MNHEY, CDR2 SMNVEV (reference sequence). The V segment lost 2 bases and the J segment 1 base; nucleotides outside the gene matches: 14. Here the CDR3 DNA reads TGTGCCAGCAGTTTAGTCGGGGGACTAGCGGGGGCGGGTCTCGGCACAGATACGCAGTATTTT. Translated: CASSLVGGLAGAGLGTDTQYF.

The V and J genes are TRBV18 and TRBJ2-1, with TRBD2 as a possible D gene (6 bases). Germline V gene data show CDR1 as KGHSH and CDR2 as LQKENI. Trimming took off 3 bases at V and 2 bases at J, with 8 bases between the two ends. The CDR3 runs 14 residues. CDR3 region: CASSPGLAYNEQFF. The CDR3 nucleotides read TGTGCCAGCTCACCGGGACTTGCCTACAATGAGCAGTTCTTC.

This chain uses TRBV27 with TRBJ2-7; 11 nucleotides line up with TRBD2. The length of the CDR3 is 15 residues. V lost 3 bases and J lost 4; bases outside the gene matches: 5. From germline, CDR1 is MNHEY and CDR2 SMNVEV (reference sequence). CDR3 amino acids: CASSFRSSGRYEQYF. The CDR3, as DNA: TGTGCCAGCAGTTTTAGGTCTAGCGGGAGGTACGAGCAGTACTTC.

The rearrangement joins TRBV3-1 (or the pseudogene TRBV3-2) to TRBJ2-3; 7 bases align to TRBD1. Germline loops: CDR1 LGHDT, CDR2 YNNKEL (reference sequence). The CDR3 runs 15 residues. After removal of 4 bases from V and 2 bases from J, the junction contained 6 bases not matched to a gene. The DNA for the CDR3 is TGTGCCAGCAGCCGGGCCACAGGGGTCACAGATACGCAGTATTTT. Its translation is CASSRATGVTDTQYF.

The chain joins TRBV14 to TRBJ1-4, with D possibly TRBD1 on 5 matching bases. CDR1 SGHDN and CDR2 FVKESK come from the germline V gene. The CDR3 runs 17 residues. Trimming removed 1 base from V and 1 base from J, with 13 bases in between. The CDR3 DNA is TGTGCCAGCAGCCAAGGGCCCTGGGGGGGAACTAATGAAAAACTGTTTTTT. This codes for CASSQGPWGGTNEKLFF.

This chain connects TRBV3-1 (or the pseudogene TRBV3-2) to TRBJ1-1; a possible D gene is TRBD1 (6 bases). CDR3 length: 15 residues. V was shortened by 4 bases and J by 5 bases, with 17 bases between the two germline ends. Germline CDR1 is LGHDT and CDR2 is YNNKEL (reference sequence). Here the CDR3 reads CASSRRTASTTEAFF. In DNA, the CDR3 is TGTGCCAGCAGCCGGAGGACAGCCTCAACGACTGAAGCTTTCTTT.

This chain links TRBV7-4 with TRBJ2-1; no clear D. Looked up from germline, CDR1 is SGHVT and CDR2 is SQSDAQ. The CDR3 runs to 12 residues. V was cut by 3 bases and J by 10 bases, with 10 bases left in between. CDR3 bases: TGTGCCAGCAGCTTGAGAGTTGAAGAGCAGTTCTTC. Protein product: CASSLRVEEQFF. Supplemented by reference TRBV7-4 and TRBJ2-1, the full variable domain reads GAGVSQSPRYKVAKRGRDVALRCDSISGHVTLYWYRQTLGQGSEVLTYSQSDAQRDKSGRPSGRFSAERPERSVSTLKIQRTEQGDSAVYLCASSLRVEEQFFGPGTRLTVL.

The chain combines TRBV2 with TRBJ1-3; D might be TRBD1 (5 bases). Trimming pared 5 bases from V and 0 bases from J, leaving 11 bases between. Germline loops: CDR1 SNHLY, CDR2 FYNNEI. The CDR3 loop spans 15 amino acids. The CDR3 spells CASSYRIYSGNTIYF. DNA of the CDR3: TGTGCCAGCAGTTACAGGATATACTCTGGAAACACCATATATTTT.

V is TRBV20-1 and J is TRBJ2-7; a possible D gene is TRBD2 (6 bases). The ends were cut back, 5 bases at V and 6 bases at J, with 11 bases in the middle. The length of the CDR3 is 11 residues. Germline V gene data show CDR1 as DFQATT and CDR2 as SNEGSKA (reference sequence). DNA of the CDR3: TGCAGTGCTCTACTAGCTATCGAGCAGTACTTC. Protein sequence: CSALLAIEQYF.

This clone was seen just once. The chain couples TRBV7-2 to TRBJ1-1, with TRBD1 as a possible D gene (5 bases). Looked up from germline, CDR1 is SGHTA and CDR2 is FQGNSA. The length of the CDR3 is 15 residues. V was pared by 4 bases and J by 1 base, with 13 bases between. The CDR3 sequence is CASSSTLDRNTEAFF. DNA of the CDR3: TGTGCCAGCAGCTCCACGTTAGACAGGAACACTGAAGCTTTCTTT.

The table lists this clone with a few counts. The gene calls are TRBV11-2 and TRBJ1-2; D unresolved. The CDR3 has 13 amino acids. The germline V gene has CDR1 SGHAT and CDR2 FQNNGV. V lost 5 bases, J lost 2 bases, and 9 bases lay in between. DNA of the CDR3: TGTGCCAGCAGCCCTATCCAAAACTATGGCTACACCTTC. This sequence encodes CASSPIQNYGYTF.

V usage is TRBV7-2 and J usage is TRBJ1-3, with D perhaps TRBD1 (6 bases). Trimming removed 0 bases at V and 3 bases at J, with 9 bases between. The length of the CDR3 is 15 residues. CDR1 is SGHTA and CDR2 is FQGNSA in the germline V gene. In DNA, the CDR3 is TGTGCCAGCAGCTTAGCGGGGGCGGGTGGAAACACCATATATTTT. Translating gives CASSLAGAGGNTIYF.

The chain joins TRBV5-5 to TRBJ2-1, with 15 bases that match TRBD2. The length of the CDR3 is 17 residues. The trim removed 4 bases at V and 1 base at J, leaving 3 bases unmatched. Germline assignment: CDR1 SGHKS and CDR2 YYEKEE (reference sequence). The chain's CDR3 is CASSPGLAGGSYNEQFF. The CDR3 DNA is TGTGCCAGCAGCCCAGGACTAGCGGGGGGGTCCTACAATGAGCAGTTCTTC.

For the CDR3, the DNA is TGCGCCAGCAGTGAGGGGACAGCAAATCAGCCCCAGCATTTT. It yields the protein CASSEGTANQPQHF. The V call is TRBV5-1, the J call TRBJ1-5; 7 bases are a match to TRBD1. The CDR3 contains 14 residues. CDR1 and CDR2 (germline): SGHRS, YFSETQ. J lost 4 bases, V lost 5 bases, and 6 bases had no gene match.

The J gene is TRBJ1-1, the V gene TRBV28; D is possibly TRBD1 (5 bases). Trimming removed 1 base at V and 10 bases at J, with 13 bases between. Germline assignment: CDR1 MDHEN and CDR2 SYDVKM. CDR3 length: 13 amino acids. DNA of the CDR3: TGTGCCAGCAGTTTATCATTCCCAGGGTTAGCTTTCTTT. The encoded protein is CASSLSFPGLAFF. Full variable domain (remainder filled in from reference TRBV28 and TRBJ1-1): DVKVTQSSRYLVKRTGEKVFLECVQDMDHENMFWYRQDPGLGLRLIYFSYDVKMKEKGDIPEGYSVSREKKERFSLILESASTNQTSMYLCASSLSFPGLAFFGQGTRLTVV.

The chain uses TRBV6-5 and TRBJ2-1; D is perhaps TRBD2 (5 bases). V lost 2 bases, J lost 1 base, and 9 bases lay in between. Germline V gives CDR1 MNHEY, CDR2 SVGAGI. The CDR3 loop spans 15 amino acids. The CDR3: CASSYGRGSYNEQFF. The CDR3 DNA is TGTGCCAGCAGTTACGGTCGCGGGTCCTACAATGAGCAGTTCTTC.

V usage is TRBV12-5 and J usage is TRBJ2-6, with 11 bases aligning to TRBD1. Germline V lookup: CDR1 LGHNT, CDR2 FRNRAP. The V and J ends lost 7 bases and 0 bases, in that order; junction bases with no gene match: 5. There are 17 residues in the CDR3. CDR3 sequence (DNA): TGTGCTAGTGCCCCAGGGACAGGGGGCTCTGGGGCCAACGTCCTGACTTTC. It codes for CASAPGTGGSGANVLTF.

The rearrangement links TRBV2 to TRBJ1-1; no reliable D call. V dropped 3 bases and J dropped 10 bases, with 9 bases sitting between them. This CDR3 is 11 amino acids long. The germline gives CDR1 SNHLY, CDR2 FYNNEI. DNA for the CDR3: TGTGCCAGCAGTGATGCGGGGAGAGCTTTCTTT. Residues: CASSDAGRAFF. The whole variable domain, filled in from reference TRBV2 and TRBJ1-1, reads EPEVTQTPSHQVTQMGQEVILRCVPISNHLYFYWYRQILGQKVEFLVSFYNNEISEKSEIFDDQFSVERPDGSNFTLKIRSTKLEDSAMYFCASSDAGRAFFGQGTRLTVV.

This chain joins TRBV27 and TRBJ2-7; D may be TRBD1 (6 bases). CDR3 length: 17 amino acids. V dropped 4 bases and J dropped 0 bases, with 19 bases sitting between them. The V gene's germline CDR1 is MNHEY and CDR2 SMNVEV (reference sequence). DNA of the CDR3: TGTGCCAGCAGTTGGGACATACCGGGACCGACCTCCTACGAGCAGTACTTC. Translating it yields CASSWDIPGPTSYEQYF.

The rearrangement links TRBV5-4 to TRBJ2-7; possible D gene TRBD2, 7 bases. V was trimmed by 7 bases and J by 0 bases, leaving 14 bases between them. In germline, CDR1 is SGHNT, CDR2 YYREEE (reference sequence). CDR3 length: 14 residues. The DNA for the CDR3 is TGTGCCAGCGCCCGAGGGGGGGCCTCCTACGAGCAGTACTTC. This sequence encodes CASARGGASYEQYF.

J is TRBJ1-4 and V is TRBV5-8; D remains ambiguous. The V and J ends lost 4 bases and 8 bases respectively, with 9 bases between them. The CDR3 loop spans 12 amino acids. Germline V gene data show CDR1 as SGHTS and CDR2 as YDEGEE. For the CDR3, the DNA is TGTGCCAGCAGCCTGGTGGCAGAAAAACTGTTTTTT. Translating gives CASSLVAEKLFF.

Comment on this clone: Within the sample, other DNA sequences also encode this same CDR3. The genes are TRBV19 and TRBJ1-2; TRBD1 aligns across 8 bases. Germline trimming cut 5 bases from V and 3 bases from J; bases unmatched to any gene: 5. Germline CDR1 and CDR2: LNHDA and SQIVND (reference sequence). This CDR3 is 14 amino acids long. CDR3 sequence reads: CASSPDRVDYGYTF. In DNA, the CDR3 is TGTGCCAGTAGTCCGGACAGGGTGGACTATGGCTACACCTTC.

This clone has just one count. This sequence joins TRBV6-5 and TRBJ2-7, with 8 bases matching TRBD1. Germline loops: CDR1 MNHEY, CDR2 SVGAGI. The CDR3 extends over 12 amino acids. J gave up 4 bases and V 10 bases, and 6 bases lay outside the gene matches. The CDR3 DNA sequence: TGTGCCACGGGACAGGAATATTACGAGCAGTACTTC. Translation gives CATGQEYYEQYF.

The chain joins TRBV5-1 to TRBJ1-2, with D tentatively TRBD1 (5 bases). Per germline, CDR1 SGHRS and CDR2 YFSETQ. The CDR3 consists of 15 residues. The germline V and J ends were trimmed by 2 bases and 6 bases, with 17 bases remaining between them. The CDR3 here is CASSFSRAGQHGYTF. The CDR3 coding sequence is TGCGCCAGCAGCTTCTCCCGTGCAGGACAACATGGCTACACCTTC.

This chain connects TRBV14 to TRBJ2-1; 8 positions agree with TRBD1. Germline values: CDR1 SGHDN, CDR2 FVKESK. The CDR3 runs to 16 residues. V lost 3 bases to trimming and J lost 7 bases; unmatched junction nucleotides: 11. CDR3 coding DNA: TGTGCCAGCAGCCACCTTATACTCCGGACAGGGAATGAGCAGTTCTTC. Protein: CASSHLILRTGNEQFF.